Below are 30 T cell receptor beta chains sequenced from a single sample in a study of early T cells in non-severe SARS-CoV-2 infection. TCRdb fed the 5' RACE reads into MiXCR, producing one record per CDR3 protein. Seen here are approximately 63,000 distinct CDR3 sequences, 4.5% to 7.5% observed once, and the top ten hold 3% to 4%. This sample comprised whole blood, obtained at baseline. The receptors come from an adult who was a healthcare worker with PCR-confirmed SARS-CoV-2 infection or an uninfected control (not recorded which).

Ten or more counts support this clonotype. The V gene is TRBV18, the J gene TRBJ1-1, with a tentative D call TRBD1 (5 bases). Germline lookup yields CDR1 KGHSH and CDR2 LQKENI. The CDR3 is 12 residues long. V was pared by 4 bases and J by 4 bases, with 7 bases between. The CDR3 DNA reads TGTGCCAGCTCACGAGGGGCCACTGAAGCTTTCTTT. This sequence encodes CASSRGATEAFF. The whole variable domain, filled in from reference TRBV18 and TRBJ1-1, reads NAGVMQNPRHLVRRRGQEARLRCSPMKGHSHVYWYRQLPEEGLKFMVYLQKENIIDESGMPKERFSAEFPKEGPSILRIQQVVRGDSAAYFCASSRGATEAFFGQGTRLTVV.

In regard to this clonotype: The conserved closing phenylalanine or tryptophan is absent in this CDR3, likely reflecting a read error. The chain links TRBV9 to TRBJ2-5; 7 bases align to TRBD2. The ends lost 4 bases at V and 5 bases at J; junction bases unmatched: 8. This CDR3 has 14 amino acids. Germline V gene data show CDR1 as SGDLS and CDR2 as YYNGEE. The CDR3 sequence: CASSSGRESETQYS. In DNA form, the CDR3 reads TGTGCCAGCAGCTCAGGGAGGGAGTCGGAGACCCAGTACTCC.

The V and J genes are TRBV28 and TRBJ2-7; D might be TRBD1 (6 bases). CDR1 and CDR2 (germline): MDHEN, SYDVKM. The CDR3 loop spans 16 amino acids. The V and J ends lost 8 bases and 0 bases respectively, with 20 bases between them. CDR3 coding DNA: TGTGCCAGCGCGGAAGGAGGACAGTACCTCTCCTACGAGCAGTACTTC. Translated, it gives CASAEGGQYLSYEQYF. The whole variable domain, remainder taken from reference TRBV28 and TRBJ2-7, is DVKVTQSSRYLVKRTGEKVFLECVQDMDHENMFWYRQDPGLGLRLIYFSYDVKMKEKGDIPEGYSVSREKKERFSLILESASTNQTSMYLCASAEGGQYLSYEQYFGPGTRLTVT.

The rearrangement links TRBV20-1 to TRBJ2-5; 8 bases agree with TRBD1. In germline, CDR1 is DFQATT, CDR2 SNEGSKA (reference sequence). V trimming: 6 bases; J trimming: 4 bases; junction bases outside the gene matches: 7. The CDR3 is 13 residues long. The CDR3 nucleotides are TGCAGTGCCATAAGACAGGGGTTAGAGACCCAGTACTTC. Its translation: CSAIRQGLETQYF.

The CDR3 DNA reads as TGTGCCAGCAGCTCCTCCCGGGAGACCCAGTACTTC. Translated: CASSSSRETQYF. This chain joins TRBV7-2 and TRBJ2-5; unclear D gene. The V end was cut by 4 bases, the J end by 5 bases, with 8 bases between. There are 12 residues in the CDR3. In germline, CDR1 is SGHTA, CDR2 FQGNSA.

Many counts were recorded for this clonotype. V is TRBV12-3 or TRBV12-4 and J is TRBJ2-3; TRBD1 aligns across 11 bases. With V trimmed by 8 bases and J by 2 bases, 3 bases remained unmatched. This CDR3 region has 14 residues. The CDR3 DNA is TGTGCCAGCGGACAGGGGGCTATCACAGATACGCAGTATTTT. Encoded protein: CASGQGAITDTQYF.

The chain has TRBV4-1 and TRBJ2-7; TRBD1 matches 7 bases. The germline CDR1 and CDR2 sequences are MGHRA and YSYEKL. This CDR3 has 15 amino acids. After removal of 0 bases from V and 3 bases from J, the junction contained 5 bases not matched to a gene. The DNA for the CDR3 is TGCGCCAGCAGCCAAGATCCGGGGACAGACTACGAGCAGTACTTC. This codes for CASSQDPGTDYEQYF.

This clonotype was detected ten times or more. The chain couples TRBV3-1 to TRBJ1-6, with 7 bases identical to TRBD1. J was trimmed by 7 bases and V by 4 bases; bases with no gene match: 10. CDR3 length equals 16 residues. Germline assignment: CDR1 LGHDT and CDR2 YNNKEL (reference sequence). Here the CDR3 reads CASSRPTGNSNSPLHF. CDR3 in DNA: TGTGCCAGCAGCCGCCCGACAGGGAACTCCAATTCACCCCTCCACTTT.

The table lists this clonotype with a few counts. The chain uses TRBV29-1 and TRBJ2-3; D is possibly TRBD2 (5 bases). The CDR3 consists of 12 residues. Trimming cost V 5 bases and J 6 bases, with 12 bases left between them. The germline CDR1 and CDR2 sequences are SQVTM and ANQGSEA. The CDR3 DNA reads as TGCAGCGTTAAGGCGGGCGCTGATACGCAGTATTTT. It yields the protein CSVKAGADTQYF.

This clonotype was picked up many times. The chain couples TRBV20-1 to TRBJ1-2, with D unclear. CDR1 DFQATT and CDR2 SNEGSKA come from the germline V gene (reference sequence). This CDR3 contains 14 residues. The V gene lost 0 bases and the J gene lost 2 bases, with 10 bases spanning the gap. The CDR3 protein is CSARDASVNYGYTF. As DNA, the CDR3 is TGCAGTGCTAGAGATGCATCGGTGAACTATGGCTACACCTTC.

Only a few counts were recorded for this clonotype. The V gene is TRBV7-2, the J gene TRBJ1-4; a possible D gene is TRBD1 (6 bases). The CDR3 spans 17 residues. CDR1 is SGHTA and CDR2 is FQGNSA in the germline V gene. V lost 1 base to trimming and J lost 0 bases, with 12 bases between them. The CDR3 loop reads CASSLDAGVATNEKLFF. CDR3 nucleotide sequence: TGTGCCAGCAGCTTAGATGCAGGGGTGGCAACTAATGAAAAACTGTTTTTT. The whole variable domain, remainder taken from reference TRBV7-2 and TRBJ1-4, is GAGVSQSPSNKVTEKGKDVELRCDPISGHTALYWYRQSLGQGLEFLIYFQGNSAPDKSGLPSDRFSAERTGGSVSTLTIQRTQQEDSAVYLCASSLDAGVATNEKLFFGSGTQLSVL.

V is TRBV20-1 and J is TRBJ2-7; D unresolved. Germline CDR1 is DFQATT and CDR2 is SNEGSKA (reference sequence). CDR3 length: 12 residues. V dropped 6 bases and J dropped 6 bases, with 15 bases sitting between them. CDR3 DNA sequence: TGCAGTGCCGTGAGAGAAGTAGGCGAGCAGTACTTC. Its protein product is CSAVREVGEQYF.

This clonotype was seen ten or more times. The V gene is TRBV6-5, the J gene TRBJ2-7; the D gene is possibly TRBD2 (6 bases). Germline V lookup: CDR1 MNHEY, CDR2 SVGAGI. Trimming stripped 4 bases from V and 4 bases from J, with 11 bases between. This CDR3 is built from 13 residues. The CDR3 spells CASSFGGPYEQYF. The CDR3 region has the DNA TGTGCCAGCAGTTTCGGAGGGCCTTACGAGCAGTACTTC.

This clonotype has a handful of counts. This chain connects TRBV5-1 to TRBJ2-3; 9 bases are a match to TRBD2. From germline, CDR1 is SGHRS and CDR2 YFSETQ. This CDR3 spans 14 amino acids. Trimming cost V 4 bases and J 6 bases; bases outside gene matches: 6. CDR3 loop: CASSAGTSKDTQYF. In DNA form, the CDR3 reads TGCGCCAGCAGCGCCGGGACTAGCAAGGATACGCAGTATTTT. The full variable domain, its missing parts supplied by reference TRBV5-1 and TRBJ2-3, is KAGVTQTPRYLIKTRGQQVTLSCSPISGHRSVSWYQQTPGQGLQFLFEYFSETQRNKGNFPGRFSGRQFSNSRSEMNVSTLELGDSALYLCASSAGTSKDTQYFGPGTRLTVL.

This clonotype was found many times. The chain is built from TRBV28 and TRBJ1-5; the match to TRBD1 covers 11 bases. CDR3 length: 17 amino acids. Trimming cost V 5 bases and J 5 bases; bases outside gene matches: 11. Germline-derived CDR1 and CDR2 are MDHEN and SYDVKM. The CDR3 is CASSTRTGGNLDQPQHF. CDR3 bases: TGTGCCAGCAGTACTCGGACAGGGGGCAACCTCGATCAGCCCCAGCATTTT.

This clonotype has at least ten counts. J is TRBJ1-5 and V is TRBV28; 9 bases align to TRBD1. CDR3 length equals 15 residues. CDR1 and CDR2 (germline): MDHEN, SYDVKM. V was pared by 3 bases and J by 3 bases, with 3 bases of the junction left unmatched. The CDR3 region has the DNA TGTGCCAGCAGTTTCGGGACAGGGCCCAATCAGCCCCAGCATTTT. It translates to CASSFGTGPNQPQHF.

In its sample, this clonotype was seen many times. The J gene is TRBJ2-1, the V gene TRBV13, with a weak D call TRBD2 (6 bases). The CDR3 is made up of 19 amino acids. Trimming left V 4 bases short and J 0 bases short, with 22 bases between. CDR1 and CDR2 from the germline V gene are PRHDT and FYEKMQ (reference sequence). CDR3: CASSSTQSGPQSSYNEQFF. The CDR3 nucleotides read TGTGCCAGCAGCTCGACCCAAAGCGGGCCCCAGAGCTCCTACAATGAGCAGTTCTTC.

This clonotype was detected only a few times. The V and J genes are TRBV7-9 and TRBJ1-1; no clear D. From germline, CDR1 is SEHNR and CDR2 FQNEAQ (reference sequence). Trimming stripped 1 base from V and 10 bases from J, with 13 bases between. The CDR3 runs to 13 residues. CDR3 DNA sequence: TGTGCCAGCAGCTTAGAAGGAGGCCTCCTAGCTTTCTTT. It codes for CASSLEGGLLAFF.

The chain combines TRBV11-2 with TRBJ2-7, with D unresolved. Germline values: CDR1 SGHAT, CDR2 FQNNGV. Trimming left V 1 base short and J 6 bases short, with 22 bases between. The CDR3 extends over 17 amino acids. CDR3: CASSLALLRIPSSEQYF. CDR3 nucleotides: TGTGCCAGCAGCTTAGCCTTGTTGCGAATCCCTTCTTCCGAGCAGTACTTC.

This clonotype turned up a few times. This rearrangement joins TRBV29-1 to TRBJ1-3; TRBD1 might be the D (6 bases). With 8 bases removed from V and 4 bases from J, the gap between germline ends came to 9 bases. The CDR3 runs to 11 residues. Germline V gives CDR1 SQVTM, CDR2 ANQGSEA. The CDR3 DNA reads TGCAGCCCAGGGGAGGGAAACACCATATATTTT. Encoded protein: CSPGEGNTIYF.

This clonotype was seen a handful of times. CDR3 in DNA: TGTGCCATCAGTGAGTCCCGCGGGACGGATGAGCAGTTCTTC. Translation gives CAISESRGTDEQFF. This chain connects TRBV10-3 to TRBJ2-1, with TRBD2 as a possible D gene (6 bases). V was pared by 0 bases and J by 8 bases, with 11 bases between. This CDR3 is 14 amino acids long. Germline lookup yields CDR1 ENHRY and CDR2 SYGVKD.

Many counts were recorded for this clonotype. This chain connects TRBV12-3 or TRBV12-4 to TRBJ2-1; 7 nucleotides line up with TRBD2. V lost 4 bases to trimming and J lost 2 bases; unmatched junction nucleotides: 5. CDR3 length: 15 amino acids. The DNA for the CDR3 is TGTGCCAGCAGTTCCATGGGACTAACCTACAATGAGCAGTTCTTC. It encodes CASSSMGLTYNEQFF.

This clonotype was observed a few times. The chain is built from TRBV28 and TRBJ1-2; 9 bases map to TRBD1. Trimming at V came to 5 bases and at J to 6 bases, leaving 13 bases not matched to a gene. CDR1 and CDR2 from the germline V gene are MDHEN and SYDVKM. The CDR3 totals 16 residues. CDR3 region: CASSLPGTGLSHGYTF. The CDR3 DNA sequence: TGTGCCAGCAGTCTTCCCGGGACAGGGCTGTCGCATGGCTACACCTTC.

The chain links TRBV5-1 to TRBJ2-7; 9 positions match TRBD2. After removal of 0 bases from V and 5 bases from J, the junction contained 6 bases not matched to a gene. The CDR3 has 15 amino acids. Germline V lookup: CDR1 SGHRS, CDR2 YFSETQ. The CDR3 protein is CASSLGLAGVDEQYF. The CDR3 bases are TGCGCCAGCAGCTTGGGTTTAGCGGGAGTTGACGAGCAGTACTTC.

This clonotype was seen a few times. The rearrangement links TRBV29-1 to TRBJ2-5; D not certain. Germline CDR1 SQVTM, CDR2 ANQGSEA. This CDR3 has 12 amino acids. V was shortened by 8 bases and J by 4 bases, with 14 bases between the two germline ends. The CDR3 is CSYSGEPETQYF. The CDR3 DNA is TGCAGCTACTCCGGCGAACCAGAGACCCAGTACTTC.

This clonotype was counted a few times. J is TRBJ2-1 and V is TRBV20-1; 7 positions agree with TRBD2. CDR3 length equals 14 residues. V trimming: 6 bases; J trimming: 5 bases; junction bases outside the gene matches: 10. The V gene's germline CDR1 is DFQATT and CDR2 SNEGSKA (reference sequence). CDR3 bases: TGCAGTGCCTCCCGCGGGAGAAGAGACAATGAGCAGTTCTTC. It translates to CSASRGRRDNEQFF.

This clonotype was seen repeatedly, ten times or more. The chain links TRBV7-6 to TRBJ2-3; 9 nucleotides agree with TRBD2. The CDR3 spans 16 residues. With V trimmed by 1 base and J by 4 bases, 6 bases remained unmatched. Germline CDR1 and CDR2: SGHVS and FNYEAQ. CDR3 region: CASSLVAGGRPDTQYF. The CDR3 DNA reads TGTGCCAGCAGCTTAGTGGCGGGAGGGCGCCCAGATACGCAGTATTTT. Combining the CDR3 with reference TRBV7-6 and TRBJ2-3 gives the whole variable domain GAGVSQSPRYKVTKRGQDVALRCDPISGHVSLYWYRQALGQGPEFLTYFNYEAQQDKSGLPNDRFSAERPEGSISTLTIQRTEQRDSAMYRCASSLVAGGRPDTQYFGPGTRLTVL.

This clonotype came up a few times. The CDR3 spells CASRAGLAGGASFF. The CDR3 DNA reads as TGTGCCAGTAGGGCGGGACTAGCGGGAGGGGCTTCGTTCTTC. The gene calls are TRBV19 and TRBJ2-1; 16 bases match TRBD2. The ends lost 6 bases at V and 15 bases at J; junction bases unmatched: 8. Germline V gives CDR1 LNHDA, CDR2 SQIVND (reference sequence). The CDR3 has 14 residues.

This clonotype was seen a handful of times. The chain employs TRBV5-8 and TRBJ2-7; TRBD1 matches 10 bases. The CDR3 runs to 15 residues. The germline CDR1 and CDR2 sequences are SGHTS and YDEGEE. J was trimmed by 3 bases and V by 2 bases; bases with no gene match: 5. DNA for the CDR3: TGTGCCAGCAGCTTTAACCGGGACAGGGGCTACGAGCAGTACTTC. Translated, it gives CASSFNRDRGYEQYF. Full variable domain (missing parts from reference TRBV5-8 and TRBJ2-7): EAGVTQSPTHLIKTRGQQATLRCSPISGHTSVYWYQQALGLGLQFLLWYDEGEERNRGNFPPRFSGRQFPNYSSELNVNALELEDSALYLCASSFNRDRGYEQYFGPGTRLTVT.

This clonotype was detected many times. The germline gene is not matched at one end of the junction; a read error may be the cause. The V call is TRBV20-1, the J call TRBJ1-5; D not certain. Germline CDR1 is DFQATT and CDR2 is SNEGSKA (reference sequence). The CDR3 contains 9 residues. This CDR3 is CSAGEPQHF. CDR3 nucleotide sequence: TGCAGTGCTGGAGAGCCCCAGCATTTT.